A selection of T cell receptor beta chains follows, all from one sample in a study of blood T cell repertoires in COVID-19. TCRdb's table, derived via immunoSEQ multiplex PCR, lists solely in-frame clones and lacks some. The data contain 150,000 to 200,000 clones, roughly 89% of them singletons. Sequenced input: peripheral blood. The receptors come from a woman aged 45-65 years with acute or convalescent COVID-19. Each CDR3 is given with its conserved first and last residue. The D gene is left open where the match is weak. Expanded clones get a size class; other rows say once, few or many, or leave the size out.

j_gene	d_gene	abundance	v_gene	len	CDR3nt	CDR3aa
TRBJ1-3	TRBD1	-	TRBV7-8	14	TGTGCCAGCAGCCAGGGACAGAAAGGGTACACCATATATTTT	CASSQGQKGYTIYF
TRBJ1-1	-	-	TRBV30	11	TGTGCCTGGAGTTCCGACCGGGATGCTTTCTTT	CAWSSDRDAFF
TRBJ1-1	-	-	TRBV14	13	TGTGCCAGCAGCCAAGATTGGGGGGCTGAAGCTTTCTTT	CASSQDWGAEAFF
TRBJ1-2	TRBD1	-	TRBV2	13	TGTGCCATCAACAGGGGGCTTACCTATGGCTACACCTTC	CAINRGLTYGYTF
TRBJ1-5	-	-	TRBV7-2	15	TGTGCCACAAGTTCAGGGACTATAAGCAATCAGCCCCAGCATTTT	CATSSGTISNQPQHF
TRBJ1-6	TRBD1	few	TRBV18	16	TGTGCCAGCTCACCGCGACAGGGACAAGATAATTCACCCCTCCACTTT	CASSPRQGQDNSPLHF
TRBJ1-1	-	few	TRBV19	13	TGTGCCAGTAGTATCCCGGGGAACACTGAAGCTTTCTTT	CASSIPGNTEAFF
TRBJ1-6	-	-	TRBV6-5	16	TGTGCCAGCAGTTACCGCCTCAGGGATTATAATTCACCCCTCCACTTT	CASSYRLRDYNSPLHF
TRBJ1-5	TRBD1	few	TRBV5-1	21	TGCGCCAGCAGCTTCTGCCAGGACGGGACAGACACTTGCTATAGCAATCAGCCCCAGCATTTT	CASSFCQDGTDTCYSNQPQHF
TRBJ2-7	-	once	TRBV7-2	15	TGTGCCAGCAGCTTAGTAGTAGGCGGTAGCTACGAGCAGTACTTC	CASSLVVGGSYEQYF
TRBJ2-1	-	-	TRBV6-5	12	TGTGCCGGGCGGGCCCCGGGGAATGAGCAGTTCTTC	CAGRAPGNEQFF
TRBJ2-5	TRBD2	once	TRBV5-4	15	TGTGCCAGCAGCCGGACTAGCGGGGGACAAGAGACCCAGTACTTC	CASSRTSGGQETQYF
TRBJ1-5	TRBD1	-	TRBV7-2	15	TGTGCCAGCAGCTTAGAACAGGGGGCAGGTCAGCCCCAGCATTTT	CASSLEQGAGQPQHF
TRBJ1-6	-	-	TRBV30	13	TGTGCCTGGAGGGAGGGATTTAATTCACCCCTCCACTTT	CAWREGFNSPLHF
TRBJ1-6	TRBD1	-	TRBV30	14	TGTGCCTGGGACAGGGGACCCTATAATTCACCCCTCCACTTT	CAWDRGPYNSPLHF
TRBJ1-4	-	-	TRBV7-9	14	TGTGCCAGCAGCCGTGCGCAGGGTGGTGAAAAACTGTTTTTT	CASSRAQGGEKLFF
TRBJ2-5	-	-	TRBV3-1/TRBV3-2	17	TGTGCCAGCAGCCAAGATTTTCGAGGGGACTTACAAGAGACCCAGTACTTC	CASSQDFRGDLQETQYF
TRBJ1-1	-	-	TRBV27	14	TGTGCCAGCAGTTTGTACGGGGTAAGCTCTGAAGCTTTCTTT	CASSLYGVSSEAFF
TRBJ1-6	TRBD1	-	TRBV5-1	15	TGCGCCAGCAGAGGTACAGGGGGCTATAATTCACCCCTCCACTTT	CASRGTGGYNSPLHF
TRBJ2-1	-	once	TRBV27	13	TGTGCCAGCAGTTTATCGTCAGGGTGGGAGCAGTTCTTC	CASSLSSGWEQFF
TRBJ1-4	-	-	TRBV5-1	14	TGCGCCAGCAGCTTGGGGACAGTCAATGAAAAACTGTTTTTT	CASSLGTVNEKLFF
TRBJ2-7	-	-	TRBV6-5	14	TGTGCCGTTCACTCGAGCGGCCCCTCCTACGAGCAGTACTTC	CAVHSSGPSYEQYF
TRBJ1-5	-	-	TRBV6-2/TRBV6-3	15	TGTGCCAGCAGTTACCATCGGGATAGCAATCAGCCCCAGCATTTT	CASSYHRDSNQPQHF
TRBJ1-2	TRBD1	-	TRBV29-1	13	TGCAGCGTGGCGACAGGGGGTGACTATGGCTACACCTTC	CSVATGGDYGYTF
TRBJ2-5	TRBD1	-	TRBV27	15	TGTGCCAGCAGTTGGGACAGGAGTTACCAAGAGACCCAGTACTTC	CASSWDRSYQETQYF
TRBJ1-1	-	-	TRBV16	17	TGTGCCAGCAGCCCATATTTAGTGTTAAATTTAGGGGCTGAAGCTTTCTTT	CASSPYLVLNLGAEAFF
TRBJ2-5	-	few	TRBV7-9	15	TGTGCCAGCAGCGTTTCCGCGGTCAGCCGAGAGACCCAGTACTTC	CASSVSAVSRETQYF
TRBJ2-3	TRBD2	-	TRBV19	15	TGTGCCAGTTCATTTCTAGCGGGAGAAAAAGATACGCAGTATTTT	CASSFLAGEKDTQYF
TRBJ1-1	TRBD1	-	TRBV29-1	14	TGCAGCGTTCCGGGACAGGGTCTGAACACTGAAGCTTTCTTT	CSVPGQGLNTEAFF
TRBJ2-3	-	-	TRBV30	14	TGTGCCTGGAGAGCGGCCGGCCCCACAGATACGCAGTATTTT	CAWRAAGPTDTQYF
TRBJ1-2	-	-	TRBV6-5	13	TGTGCCAGCAGCCCGACAGTAATGTATGGCTACACCTTC	CASSPTVMYGYTF
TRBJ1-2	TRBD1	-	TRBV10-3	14	TGTGCCATCACCCCAGGACAGGGGGCAAAGGGCTACACCTTC	CAITPGQGAKGYTF
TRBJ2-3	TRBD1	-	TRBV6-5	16	TGTGCCAGCAGTTACAGGGCGACAGGGGGCACAGATACGCAGTATTTT	CASSYRATGGTDTQYF
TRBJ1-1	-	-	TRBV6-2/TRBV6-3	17	TGTGCCAGCAGTTACGCCGTTGGGCAGGTGACATTCACTGAAGCTTTCTTT	CASSYAVGQVTFTEAFF
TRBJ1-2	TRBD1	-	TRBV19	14	TGTGCCAGTAGTCCCGGACAGGAGGTATATGGCTACACCTTC	CASSPGQEVYGYTF
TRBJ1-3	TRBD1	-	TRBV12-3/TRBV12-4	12	TGTGCCAGCAGTCCGGGACAGGGCACCATATATTTT	CASSPGQGTIYF